This T cell receptor beta chain was captured by sequencing in a study of cytomegalovirus exposure and HLA in healthy donors. The PCR was carried out with 60 Vbeta primers and 13 Jbeta primers. TCRdb's table, derived via immunoSEQ multiplex PCR, lists solely in-frame clones and lacks some. The table has roughly 230,000 clones, more than 75% seen once; the top ten hold 0.2% to 0.25%. V was pared by 3 bases and J by 4 bases, with 10 bases of the junction left unmatched. CDR3 length equals 16 residues. Germline CDR1 SGHTA, CDR2 FQGNSA. Sequences were obtained from PBMCs. This chain links TRBV7-2 with TRBJ1-2; 8 bases map to TRBD1. This clonotype was sampled from a girl aged 2-10 years in good health and CMV-seronegative. The CDR3 reads CASSFPTYRGGYGYTF. Here the CDR3 DNA reads TGTGCCAGCAGCTTCCCAACCTACAGGGGGGGCTATGGCTACACCTTC.